Presented here are 22 T cell receptor beta chains from one specimen sequenced in a study of patients and donors after allogeneic stem cell transplantation. TCRdb processed the RT-PCR reads anew with MiXCR; each CDR3 protein has one entry. The sample contains about 160,000 distinct CDR3 sequences, about 24% of which appear only once. The sequenced material came from blood, either unsorted or a sorted T cell fraction (not recorded which). The receptors here all came from a human donor who was either an allogeneic HSCT recipient or a stem cell or donor lymphocyte infusion donor (not recorded which). It is not recorded whose cells these are; they may come from a transplant donor.

This chain uses TRBV6-6 with TRBJ2-5; no definite D call. The V end was cut by 3 bases, the J end by 5 bases, with 7 bases between. The CDR3 covers 12 residues. The germline gives CDR1 MNHNY, CDR2 SVGAGI (reference sequence). CDR3 sequence (DNA): TGTGCCAGCAGTTATGTGGGGGAGACCCAGTACTTC. It encodes CASSYVGETQYF.

This clonotype was observed a handful of times. The gene calls are TRBV5-1 and TRBJ1-1; possible D gene TRBD1, 6 bases. V was cut by 4 bases and J by 2 bases, with 18 bases left in between. CDR3 length: 16 residues. CDR1 SGHRS and CDR2 YFSETQ come from the germline V gene. The DNA for the CDR3 is TGCGCCAGCAGCCTACTTAGGGCAGGGGCCAACACTGAAGCTTTCTTT. It specifies CASSLLRAGANTEAFF.

The chain uses TRBV4-1 and TRBJ1-2; maybe TRBD1 (6 bases). V lost 0 bases, J lost 4 bases, and 18 bases lay in between. From germline, CDR1 is MGHRA and CDR2 YSYEKL. The CDR3 length is 17 residues. Here the CDR3 reads CASSQDFGQTYFYGYTF. The CDR3 nucleotides are TGCGCCAGCAGCCAAGATTTTGGACAGACTTACTTCTATGGCTACACCTTC.

This clonotype has a handful of counts. This chain uses TRBV6-1 with TRBJ1-5; 8 nucleotides match TRBD1. The CDR3 contains 15 residues. Per germline, CDR1 MNHNS and CDR2 SASEGT. The trim removed 9 bases at V and 3 bases at J, leaving 10 bases unmatched. CDR3 region: CASRAETGVNQPQHF. CDR3 DNA: TGTGCCAGTCGGGCGGAGACAGGGGTCAATCAGCCCCAGCATTTT.

This clonotype came up a few times. In DNA, the CDR3 is TGTGCCAGCAGTTTAGGGCGGGACGCCGGGGAGCTGTTTTTT. Translation gives CASSLGRDAGELFF. The rearrangement links TRBV12-3 or TRBV12-4 to TRBJ2-2; maybe TRBD2 (6 bases). V gave up 1 base and J gave up 6 bases, with 9 bases separating them. This CDR3 spans 14 amino acids.

This rearrangement joins TRBV10-3 to TRBJ2-6, with a weak D call TRBD1 (5 bases). The germline gives CDR1 ENHRY, CDR2 SYGVKD. V dropped 7 bases and J dropped 2 bases, with 6 bases sitting between them. The CDR3 extends over 13 amino acids. The CDR3 spells CAITTAGANVLTF. For the CDR3, the DNA is TGTGCCATCACGACAGCTGGGGCCAACGTCCTGACTTTC.

This clonotype was seen at least ten times. This chain connects TRBV5-1 to TRBJ1-1; D is ambiguous. Between the trimmed V and J ends, which lost 0 bases and 5 bases, there was a span of 14 bases. The CDR3 consists of 15 residues. Germline CDR1 reads SGHRS; CDR2 reads YFSETQ. The CDR3 nucleotides read TGCGCCAGCAGCTTGGAAGGCCAGTTAGGGACTGAAGCTTTCTTT. This encodes CASSLEGQLGTEAFF.

This clonotype has only a few counts. The chain carries TRBV5-1 and TRBJ1-4, with a tentative D call TRBD1 (5 bases). V shed 2 bases and J shed 0 bases, with 11 bases lying between them. This CDR3 is built from 16 residues. Germline CDR1 and CDR2: SGHRS and YFSETQ. The CDR3 is CASSFGGTTTNEKLFF. The CDR3 region has the DNA TGCGCCAGCAGCTTTGGGGGGACCACAACTAATGAAAAACTGTTTTTT.

This clonotype was picked up a small number of times. The DNA for the CDR3 is TGTGCCAGCGGGGGGACTAGCCCAGATACGCAGTATTTT. Translated, it gives CASGGTSPDTQYF. The rearrangement joins TRBV12-3 or TRBV12-4 to TRBJ2-3; 9 nucleotides align to TRBD2. Trimming at V came to 8 bases and at J to 4 bases, leaving 4 bases not matched to a gene. This CDR3 has 13 residues.

This sequence joins TRBV5-1 and TRBJ1-4; D ambiguous. Per the germline V gene, CDR1 is SGHRS and CDR2 is YFSETQ. This CDR3 spans 14 amino acids. The V end lost 1 base, the J end lost 8 bases, and 12 bases lay between the germline ends. This CDR3 is CASSLSVEGEKLFF. The CDR3 DNA sequence: TGCGCCAGCAGCTTGTCCGTAGAAGGAGAAAAACTGTTTTTT.

There are a few counts of this clonotype. This rearrangement joins TRBV5-1 to TRBJ1-2, with D perhaps TRBD1 (5 bases). The V and J ends lost 1 base and 0 bases respectively, with 16 bases between them. The CDR3 has 17 residues. Germline loops: CDR1 SGHRS, CDR2 YFSETQ. The CDR3 here is CASSLRQLRGSNYGYTF. CDR3 bases: TGCGCCAGCAGCTTGCGGCAGCTTAGGGGTTCTAACTATGGCTACACCTTC.

CDR3 protein: CSASGVGGTEAFF. In nucleotides, the CDR3 is TGCAGTGCTAGTGGAGTGGGGGGGACTGAAGCTTTCTTT. The chain has TRBV20-1 and TRBJ1-1; perhaps TRBD1 as D (5 bases). Per germline, CDR1 DFQATT and CDR2 SNEGSKA (reference sequence). The germline V and J ends were trimmed by 3 bases and 5 bases, with 13 bases remaining between them. This CDR3 is built from 13 residues.

The V gene is TRBV7-3, the J gene TRBJ2-1; 7 nucleotides agree with TRBD1. Germline-derived CDR1 and CDR2 are SGHTA and FQGTGA. With V trimmed by 5 bases and J by 9 bases, 22 bases remained unmatched. The CDR3 has 18 residues. The CDR3 DNA follows: TGTGCCAGCAGCCCCAACTTCACACATACAGGGGTTTGGAGTGAGCAGTTCTTC. This translates into CASSPNFTHTGVWSEQFF.

The J gene is TRBJ2-5, the V gene TRBV7-2; 8 nucleotides line up with TRBD2. Germline lookup yields CDR1 SGHTA and CDR2 FQGNSA. The CDR3 length is 14 residues. With 5 bases clipped from V and 3 bases from J, the junction kept 5 bases outside the gene matches. CDR3 nucleotide sequence: TGTGCCAGCAGCCCTCCGGGACTAGAAGAGACCCAGTACTTC. Translation gives CASSPPGLEETQYF.

This rearrangement joins TRBV7-3 to TRBJ2-2; D unclear. The CDR3 spans 14 residues. Trimming stripped 5 bases from V and 5 bases from J, with 12 bases between. Germline V lookup: CDR1 SGHTA, CDR2 FQGTGA. The DNA for the CDR3 is TGTGCCAGCAGCCCCCGTCCCTATACCGGGGAGCTGTTTTTT. This gives the protein CASSPRPYTGELFF.

The chain links TRBV7-2 to TRBJ1-2; D perhaps matches TRBD1 (6 bases). CDR1 SGHTA and CDR2 FQGNSA come from the germline V gene. The CDR3 covers 14 residues. V was clipped by 1 base and J by 8 bases, with 14 bases between them. The CDR3 protein is CASSLVTPGAGYTF. In DNA form, the CDR3 reads TGTGCCAGCAGCTTAGTTACCCCGGGGGCGGGCTACACCTTC.

This clonotype appeared a few times. V usage is TRBV19 and J usage is TRBJ1-5; D remains unclear. This CDR3 has 15 amino acids. Germline CDR1 LNHDA, CDR2 SQIVND (reference sequence). Trimming took 1 base from V and 4 from J, leaving 11 bases between them. CDR3 region: CASSIVRQQNQPQHF. The CDR3 nucleotides are TGTGCCAGTAGTATAGTACGACAACAGAATCAGCCCCAGCATTTT.

This clonotype was seen repeatedly, ten times or more. The rearrangement links TRBV10-3 to TRBJ1-1; TRBD1 matches at 7 bases. Germline lookup yields CDR1 ENHRY and CDR2 SYGVKD. The junction had 11 bases not matched to a gene; V was cut back by 5 bases and J by 5 bases. This CDR3 region has 15 residues. Here the CDR3 DNA reads TGTGCCATCAGTCCTGACAGGGACGTGGGAACTGAAGCTTTCTTT. This codes for CAISPDRDVGTEAFF.

The rearrangement uses TRBV29-1 and TRBJ2-3; D unresolved. Between the trimmed V and J ends, which lost 7 bases and 5 bases, there was a span of 7 bases. The CDR3 sequence is 10 residues long. CDR1 and CDR2 (germline): SQVTM, ANQGSEA. The CDR3 DNA follows: TGCAGCGCACTTGAAGATACGCAGTATTTT. This sequence encodes CSALEDTQYF.

This clonotype was seen a handful of times. CDR3: CSVDGYPGQVSYEQYF. CDR3 coding DNA: TGCAGCGTTGATGGTTATCCGGGGCAGGTCTCCTACGAGCAGTACTTC. The rearrangement links TRBV29-1 to TRBJ2-7, with D possibly called TRBD1 or TRBD2 (5 bases each). The germline CDR1 and CDR2 sequences are SQVTM and ANQGSEA. The germline V and J ends were trimmed by 3 bases and 0 bases, with 18 bases remaining between them. The length of the CDR3 is 16 residues.

This chain connects TRBV27 to TRBJ2-7, with D perhaps matching TRBD1 or TRBD2 (5 bases each). This CDR3 has 16 residues. Trimming took off 2 bases at V and 3 bases at J, with 17 bases between the two ends. CDR1 is MNHEY and CDR2 is SMNVEV in the germline V gene (reference sequence). The CDR3 reads CASSLNGPGGGYEQYF. CDR3 bases: TGTGCCAGCAGTTTAAATGGGCCAGGTGGGGGCTACGAGCAGTACTTC.

In its sample, this clonotype was seen a few times. This chain links TRBV27 with TRBJ1-1; D is unresolved. The CDR3 runs to 14 residues. CDR1 is MNHEY and CDR2 is SMNVEV in the germline V gene (reference sequence). Trimming stripped 7 bases from V and 4 bases from J, with 16 bases between. The CDR3 loop reads CASTNADRGTEAFF. Written as DNA, the CDR3 is TGTGCCAGCACCAACGCCGATCGGGGCACTGAAGCTTTCTTT.